These 32 T cell receptor beta chains were all obtained from the same sample, sequenced in a study of blood T cells in healthy people across ages. Then a second PCR, running roughly 7 to 11 cycles, was carried out with a sample-barcoded 5' primer and a J-beta primer mix. TCRdb recomputed calls from the 5' RACE reads with MiXCR, one row per CDR3 protein. The data contain some 900,000 distinct CDR3 sequences, around 49% of them seen just once; the ten biggest clones take up under 15%. The source material was blood. Every receptor here comes from a man aged 25-40 years in good health.

The J gene is TRBJ2-1, the V gene TRBV5-1, with 14 bases lining up with TRBD2. V trimming: 5 bases; J trimming: 0 bases; junction bases outside the gene matches: 7. Per the germline V gene, CDR1 is SGHRS and CDR2 is YFSETQ. The CDR3 is made up of 18 amino acids. In nucleotides, the CDR3 is TGCGCCAGCAGTCTTGGACTAGCGGGGGGCCGCTCCTACAATGAGCAGTTCTTC. This sequence encodes CASSLGLAGGRSYNEQFF. Full variable domain (missing parts from reference TRBV5-1 and TRBJ2-1): KAGVTQTPRYLIKTRGQQVTLSCSPISGHRSVSWYQQTPGQGLQFLFEYFSETQRNKGNFPGRFSGRQFSNSRSEMNVSTLELGDSALYLCASSLGLAGGRSYNEQFFGPGTRLTVL.

V usage is TRBV27 and J usage is TRBJ2-3; D might be TRBD2 (5 bases). Trimming cost V 5 bases and J 14 bases, with 20 bases left between them. The CDR3 has 13 amino acids. Looked up from germline, CDR1 is MNHEY and CDR2 is SMNVEV (reference sequence). The CDR3 protein is CASSLGLASPLYF. The CDR3 coding sequence is TGTGCCAGCAGTCTAGGATTGGCTAGCCCCCTGTATTTT.

The V and J genes are TRBV20-1 and TRBJ1-1, with 9 nucleotides matching TRBD1. This CDR3 is 14 amino acids long. Germline-derived CDR1 and CDR2 are DFQATT and SNEGSKA (reference sequence). V lost 1 base to trimming and J lost 1 base; unmatched junction nucleotides: 1. The CDR3 loop is CSARVGQGNTEAFF. The CDR3 DNA reads TGCAGTGCTAGAGTGGGACAGGGGAACACTGAAGCTTTCTTT.

This clonotype was recorded many times. The chain joins TRBV29-1 to TRBJ2-7; the D is unclear. Between the trimmed V and J ends, which lost 4 bases and 2 bases, there was a span of 12 bases. This CDR3 comprises 13 residues. Germline V gene data show CDR1 as SQVTM and CDR2 as ANQGSEA. The CDR3: CSVGGTEPYEQYF. The CDR3 DNA is TGCAGCGTTGGTGGAACAGAGCCCTACGAGCAGTACTTC.

This sequence joins TRBV10-3 and TRBJ1-1, with 7 nucleotides matching TRBD1. The CDR3 length is 14 residues. Germline CDR1 reads ENHRY; CDR2 reads SYGVKD. Trimming removed 4 bases from V and 2 bases from J; junction bases left unmatched: 4. CDR3 sequence (DNA): TGTGCCATCAGTGGCACAGGGGCCAACACTGAAGCTTTCTTT. Encoded protein: CAISGTGANTEAFF.

Worth noting for this clonotype: Germline and junction disagree at one end, which may indicate a read error. The rearrangement uses TRBV7-7 and TRBJ2-3; the D gene could be TRBD1 or TRBD2 (6 bases each). From germline, CDR1 is SSHAT and CDR2 FNYEAQ (reference sequence). This CDR3 has 15 residues. The CDR3 loop reads CASSLAAGEADTQYF. The CDR3 bases are TGTGCTAGCAGCTTAGCGGCAGGGGAGGCAGATACGCAGTATTTT.

This clonotype occurred once. A read error may account for a junction end that differs from germline. The genes are TRBV5-1 and TRBJ2-1; TRBD1 matches 8 bases. This CDR3 spans 16 amino acids. Per germline, CDR1 SGHRS and CDR2 YFSETQ. This CDR3 is CASSLALQGAYNEQFF. The CDR3 DNA is TGCGCCAGCAGTTTGGCCCTACAGGGGGCCTACAATGAGCAGTTCTTC.

This clonotype has only one observation. V gene TRBV4-1 combines with J gene TRBJ2-1; D is perhaps TRBD2 (7 bases). Trimming removed 0 bases at V and 0 bases at J, with 9 bases between. The CDR3 runs to 16 residues. Germline V CDR1 and CDR2: MGHRA, YSYEKL. CDR3 sequence (DNA): TGCGCCAGCAGCCAAGAGCGGGGGCCCTCCTACAATGAGCAGTTCTTC. The encoded protein is CASSQERGPSYNEQFF.

The chain couples TRBV20-1 to TRBJ2-7, with a possible D match to TRBD1 (6 bases). The V gene's germline CDR1 is DFQATT and CDR2 SNEGSKA (reference sequence). The V gene lost 5 bases and the J gene lost 5 bases, with 13 bases spanning the gap. There are 12 residues in the CDR3. CDR3 sequence reads: CSAVPGQNEQYF. Written as DNA, the CDR3 is TGCAGTGCTGTTCCCGGACAGAACGAGCAGTACTTC.

The J gene is TRBJ2-7, the V gene TRBV6-2 or TRBV6-3; D is uncertain. Trimming stripped 2 bases from V and 1 base from J, with 12 bases between. Germline CDR1 reads MNHEY; CDR2 reads SVGEGT. The CDR3 covers 15 residues. CDR3 nucleotides: TGTGCCAGCAGTTACGTCAGAAGATCTTCCTACGAGCAGTACTTC. This codes for CASSYVRRSSYEQYF.

A few counts support this clonotype. The genes are TRBV7-9 and TRBJ1-2; D remains ambiguous. This CDR3 has 14 residues. In germline, CDR1 is SEHNR, CDR2 FQNEAQ (reference sequence). V was shortened by 5 bases and J by 7 bases, with 17 bases between the two germline ends. Here the CDR3 reads CASSDTRRAPGYTF. CDR3 coding DNA: TGTGCCAGCAGCGATACAAGGAGGGCCCCTGGCTACACCTTC.

Remarks on this clonotype: One junction end disagrees with the germline gene, perhaps due to a read error. The chain combines TRBV9 with TRBJ2-1; TRBD2 aligns across 9 bases. From germline, CDR1 is SGDLS and CDR2 YYNGEE. The CDR3 consists of 14 residues. This chain's CDR3 is CACSVAGGPYEQFF. In nucleotides, the CDR3 is TGTGCCTGCAGCGTTGCGGGGGGGCCGTATGAGCAGTTCTTC.

The table lists this clonotype with a few counts. V gene TRBV27 combines with J gene TRBJ2-2; D may correspond to TRBD1 or TRBD2 (5 bases each). Germline V CDR1 and CDR2: MNHEY, SMNVEV (reference sequence). Trimming cost V 6 bases and J 1 base, with 12 bases left between them. The CDR3 totals 15 residues. CDR3 coding DNA: TGTGCCAGCAGCTTAAGTGGGGGGAACACCGGGGAGCTGTTTTTT. Translating it yields CASSLSGGNTGELFF.

Here the CDR3 DNA reads TGTACCAGCAGCTTAGTCCCCCAGGGGGGCGGGGAGCTGTTTTTT. This encodes CTSSLVPQGGGELFF. The J gene is TRBJ2-2, the V gene TRBV7-2, with D possibly matching TRBD1 (7 bases). V was pared by 1 base and J by 7 bases, with 13 bases between. CDR3 length equals 15 residues. Germline values: CDR1 SGHTA, CDR2 FQGNSA.

The rearrangement joins TRBV7-2 to TRBJ2-7; no clear D. V was shortened by 1 base and J by 2 bases, with 9 bases between the two germline ends. Germline CDR1 SGHTA, CDR2 FQGNSA. This CDR3 region has 14 residues. The CDR3 protein is CASSLGILPYEQYF. The DNA for the CDR3 is TGTGCCAGCAGCTTAGGAATTCTACCCTACGAGCAGTACTTC.

The chain is built from TRBV6-5 and TRBJ1-5, with D maybe TRBD1 (5 bases). V lost 5 bases and J 7 bases, leaving 18 bases between the germline ends. Germline CDR1 is MNHEY and CDR2 is SVGAGI. The CDR3 loop spans 15 amino acids. As DNA, the CDR3 is TGTGCCAGCAGTCCGACCTCAGGGCTAGGGCAGCCCCAGCATTTT. Its translation: CASSPTSGLGQPQHF.

The genes are TRBV7-2 and TRBJ2-7; D perhaps matches TRBD2 (5 bases). CDR1 and CDR2 from the germline V gene are SGHTA and FQGNSA. Trimming pared 5 bases from V and 0 bases from J, leaving 17 bases between. The CDR3 spans 16 residues. The DNA for the CDR3 is TGTGCCAGCAGCCGAGACTCGGGCAGCGGCTCCTACGAGCAGTACTTC. Its translation: CASSRDSGSGSYEQYF.

The rearrangement joins TRBV7-2 to TRBJ2-7, with a possible D match to TRBD2 (5 bases). Trimming shortened V by 1 base and J by 2 bases, and 12 bases separated the two germline ends. The germline gives CDR1 SGHTA, CDR2 FQGNSA. The CDR3 length is 15 residues. The CDR3 protein is CASSLVSSQTYEQYF. Here the CDR3 DNA reads TGTGCCAGCAGCTTAGTTTCTAGCCAAACCTACGAGCAGTACTTC.

The chain combines TRBV5-1 with TRBJ2-2; 9 bases agree with TRBD1. This CDR3 has 15 residues. Germline CDR1 is SGHRS and CDR2 is YFSETQ. V lost 0 bases to trimming and J lost 5 bases; unmatched junction nucleotides: 2. Written as DNA, the CDR3 is TGCGCCAGCAGCTTGGGGACAGGGGTAACCGGGGAGCTGTTTTTT. Translation gives CASSLGTGVTGELFF.

J is TRBJ2-3 and V is TRBV4-1; D not certain. The CDR3 runs to 15 residues. Trimming pared 0 bases from V and 3 bases from J, leaving 10 bases between. Looked up from germline, CDR1 is MGHRA and CDR2 is YSYEKL. This chain's CDR3 is CASSQDPYQTDTQYF. CDR3 DNA: TGCGCCAGCAGCCAAGATCCGTACCAGACAGATACGCAGTATTTT.

This clonotype was detected only a few times. This chain joins TRBV20-1 and TRBJ1-4; D is uncertain. V was shortened by 5 bases and J by 5 bases, with 18 bases between the two germline ends. Per germline, CDR1 DFQATT and CDR2 SNEGSKA (reference sequence). The CDR3 has 15 amino acids. CDR3 region: CSASARTDSNEKLFF. CDR3 in DNA: TGCAGTGCTTCTGCCCGAACCGACTCCAATGAAAAACTGTTTTTT.

This chain joins TRBV27 and TRBJ1-6; D remains ambiguous. The germline V and J ends were trimmed by 3 bases and 8 bases, with 11 bases remaining between them. This CDR3 region has 14 residues. CDR1 and CDR2 from the germline V gene are MNHEY and SMNVEV (reference sequence). DNA for the CDR3: TGTGCCAGCAGTTTGGATGGGAAGTATTCACCCCTCCACTTT. Protein sequence: CASSLDGKYSPLHF.

This clonotype came up once. A much larger clone lies one base from this, so it may be a read error. The chain combines TRBV18 with TRBJ1-4; no definite D call. CDR1 and CDR2 from the germline V gene are KGHSH and LQKENI. The CDR3 has 14 residues. CDR3 region: CASPPRRDNEKLFF. CDR3 nucleotides: TGTGCCAGCCCACCTCGACGGGATAATGAAAAACTGTTTTTT.

This rearrangement joins TRBV7-3 to TRBJ2-7, with a possible D match to TRBD1 (6 bases). The length of the CDR3 is 15 residues. The germline V and J ends were trimmed by 2 bases and 2 bases, with 13 bases remaining between them. CDR1 and CDR2 from the germline V gene are SGHTA and FQGTGA. DNA of the CDR3: TGTGCCAGCAGCTTATATGGGACAAAGACCTACGAGCAGTACTTC. Translating it yields CASSLYGTKTYEQYF.

The rearrangement uses TRBV2 and TRBJ2-7, with no clear D. Germline V gene lookup returns CDR1 SNHLY and CDR2 FYNNEI. V was pared by 6 bases and J by 3 bases, with 15 bases between. This CDR3 has 14 amino acids. CDR3 sequence: CASSSYVGFYEQYF. The CDR3 DNA follows: TGTGCCAGCAGCTCCTATGTAGGGTTCTACGAGCAGTACTTC.

The genes are TRBV4-1 and TRBJ2-3, with no clear D. The germline V and J ends were trimmed by 1 base and 1 base, with 12 bases remaining between them. This CDR3 is built from 16 residues. From germline, CDR1 is MGHRA and CDR2 YSYEKL. The CDR3 protein is CASSQGLVIGTDTQYF. Written as DNA, the CDR3 is TGCGCCAGCAGCCAAGGTCTAGTAATTGGCACAGATACGCAGTATTTT.

The chain links TRBV6-1 to TRBJ1-5; D is unresolved. Germline loops: CDR1 MNHNS, CDR2 SASEGT. This CDR3 region has 14 residues. V shed 1 base and J shed 7 bases, with 11 bases lying between them. The CDR3 region is CASSEGAGRQPQHF. The CDR3 region has the DNA TGTGCCAGCAGTGAAGGGGCAGGCCGACAGCCCCAGCATTTT.

This clonotype was seen only a few times. The rearrangement joins TRBV7-9 to TRBJ1-2; D is possibly TRBD1 (5 bases). Trimming removed 5 bases from V and 3 bases from J, with 13 bases in between. This CDR3 has 14 amino acids. Germline lookup yields CDR1 SEHNR and CDR2 FQNEAQ (reference sequence). The CDR3 DNA reads TGTGCCAGCAGCCGTGGGGACGGAGACTATGGCTACACCTTC. Translated: CASSRGDGDYGYTF.

The chain is built from TRBV7-3 and TRBJ2-1; the match to TRBD1 covers 9 bases. V gave up 3 bases and J gave up 7 bases; unmatched junction bases: 4. This CDR3 comprises 14 residues. The germline V gene encodes CDR1 SGHTA and CDR2 FQGTGA. The CDR3 nucleotides read TGTGCCAGCAGCTTTACAGGGGGCTTTAATGAGCAGTTCTTC. It codes for CASSFTGGFNEQFF.

The chain has TRBV11-2 and TRBJ2-5; no firm D call. V was shortened by 4 bases and J by 0 bases, with 9 bases between the two germline ends. This CDR3 spans 14 amino acids. Germline V lookup: CDR1 SGHAT, CDR2 FQNNGV. CDR3 loop: CASSSRVNQETQYF. The CDR3 DNA follows: TGTGCCAGCAGCTCCCGGGTCAACCAAGAGACCCAGTACTTC.

The CDR3 bases are TGTGCCAGCAGCTTGGGGGGGGAGCCCGCCTACAATGAGCAGTTCTTC. This encodes CASSLGGEPAYNEQFF. The chain links TRBV7-2 to TRBJ2-1; 7 nucleotides agree with TRBD2. The CDR3 runs to 16 residues. The V segment lost 3 bases and the J segment 2 bases; nucleotides outside the gene matches: 7. The germline CDR1 and CDR2 sequences are SGHTA and FQGNSA.

This clonotype was detected a few times. This rearrangement joins TRBV20-1 to TRBJ2-1; D is unresolved. The CDR3 has 15 residues. The V gene's germline CDR1 is DFQATT and CDR2 SNEGSKA (reference sequence). Trimming removed 0 bases at V and 5 bases at J, with 14 bases between. CDR3 sequence reads: CSARDPETVDNEQFF. In DNA form, the CDR3 reads TGCAGTGCTAGAGATCCGGAGACGGTTGACAATGAGCAGTTCTTC.